A single count supports the clone carrying this T cell receptor beta chain. Its antigen is not identified. These data originate in a study of CD8+ T cells in alopecia areata. CD25+CD127- cells were obtained by sorting CD4+ cells, for 4 to 6 patients. Researchers took lesional scalp punch biopsies and peripheral blood from people who were alopecia areata patients. A FACSAria was used to sort CD4+ and CD8+ T cells. These cells came from PBMCs. Findings and caveats of the study: Elevated clonality characterized lesional scalp relative to normal scalp, particularly in alopecia totalis/universalis. The study also sequences resident alphabeta T cells of normal skin in scalp samples.

Trimming removed 0 bases from V and 0 bases from J; junction bases left unmatched: 3. CDR1 SGHNT and CDR2 YYREEE come from the germline V gene (reference sequence). The CDR3 extends over 16 amino acids. cDNA reverse transcribed from extracted RNA served as the sequencing template. Only in-frame clones appear in the TCRdb table, and some are missing; sequencing was by immunoSEQ multiplex PCR. The sample consists of about 13,000 clones, 45% to 65% of them appearing once. V usage is TRBV5-4 and J usage is TRBJ2-7; 10 bases line up with TRBD2. Sequenced: CD4+ Tregs sorted from blood. The sequence was collected from a human donor with alopecia areata. The CDR3 DNA follows: TGTGCCAGCAGCTTGGACCTAGCGGGGGTCTCCTACGAGCAGTACTTC. Amino acids: CASSLDLAGVSYEQYF.